This T cell receptor (beta chain) was sequenced in a study of T-cell reconstitution after alpha-beta-depleted transplantation in children. About this clonotype itself: A much larger clone sits a single nucleotide away, making a read error possible.

The V end was cut by 4 bases, the J end by 6 bases, with 16 bases between. The CDR3 is 13 amino acids. CDR1 is DFQATT and CDR2 is SNEGSKA in the germline V gene (reference sequence). The authors prepared the TCRbeta library with unique molecular identifiers. A single record per CDR3 protein comes from TCRdb applying MiXCR to the PCR reads. This sample has hundreds of thousands of distinct CDR3 sequences; roughly 15% occur once, and the top ten carry 0.8% to 1.1%. This rearrangement joins TRBV20-1 to TRBJ2-7, with D perhaps TRBD1 (6 bases). Sample: PBMCs from the stem cell graft donor, taken from the stem cell graft. The source of this sequence is a human donor who donated a stem cell graft to a child with acute myeloid leukemia. CDR3 loop: CSATWTVNLEQYV. Here the CDR3 DNA reads TGCAGTGCTACCTGGACAGTGAATCTCGAGCAGTACGTC.